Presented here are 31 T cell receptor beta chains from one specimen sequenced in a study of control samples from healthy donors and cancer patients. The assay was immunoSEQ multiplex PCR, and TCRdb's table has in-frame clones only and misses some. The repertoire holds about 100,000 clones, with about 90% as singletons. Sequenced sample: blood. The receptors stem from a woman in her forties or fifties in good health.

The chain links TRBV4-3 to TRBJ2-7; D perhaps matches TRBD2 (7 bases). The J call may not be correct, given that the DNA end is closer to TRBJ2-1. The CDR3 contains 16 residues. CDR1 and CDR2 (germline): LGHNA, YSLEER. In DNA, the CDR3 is TGCGCCAGCAGCCAGGAGGGGCGGGGGCACTACAATGAGCAGTTCTTC. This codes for CASSQEGRGHYNEQFF.

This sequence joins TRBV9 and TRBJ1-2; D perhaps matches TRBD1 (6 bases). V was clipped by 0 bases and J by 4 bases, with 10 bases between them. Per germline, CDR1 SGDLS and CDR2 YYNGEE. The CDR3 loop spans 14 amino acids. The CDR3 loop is CASSVDRVGYGYTF. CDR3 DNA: TGTGCCAGCAGCGTAGACAGGGTCGGCTATGGCTACACCTTC.

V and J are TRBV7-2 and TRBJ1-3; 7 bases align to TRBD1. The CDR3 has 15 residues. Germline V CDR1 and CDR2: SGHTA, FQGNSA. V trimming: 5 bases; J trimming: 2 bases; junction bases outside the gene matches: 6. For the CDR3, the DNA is TGTGCCAGCAGCCAACCTAGGGGGCCTGGAAACACCATATATTTT. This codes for CASSQPRGPGNTIYF.

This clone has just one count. CDR3 in amino acids: CATSGLTGELFF. The DNA of the CDR3 is TGTGCCACCAGTGGGCTTACCGGGGAGCTGTTTTTT. The chain links TRBV24-1 to TRBJ2-2, with unresolved D. The V end lost 5 bases, the J end lost 5 bases, and 5 bases lay between the germline ends. Germline CDR1 and CDR2: KGHDR and SFDVKD. The CDR3 runs to 12 residues.

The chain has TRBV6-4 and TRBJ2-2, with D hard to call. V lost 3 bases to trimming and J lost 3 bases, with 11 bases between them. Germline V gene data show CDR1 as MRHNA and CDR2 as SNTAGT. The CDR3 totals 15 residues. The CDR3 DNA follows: TGTGCCAGCAGTGAGGGCCCGATCGACACCGGGGAGCTGTTTTTT. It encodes CASSEGPIDTGELFF.

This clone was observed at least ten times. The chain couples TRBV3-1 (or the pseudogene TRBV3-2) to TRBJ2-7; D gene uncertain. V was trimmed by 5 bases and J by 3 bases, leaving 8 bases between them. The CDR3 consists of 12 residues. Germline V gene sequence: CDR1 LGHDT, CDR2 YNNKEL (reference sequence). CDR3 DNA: TGTGCCAGCAGCGATAGGGACTACGAGCAGTACTTC. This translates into CASSDRDYEQYF.

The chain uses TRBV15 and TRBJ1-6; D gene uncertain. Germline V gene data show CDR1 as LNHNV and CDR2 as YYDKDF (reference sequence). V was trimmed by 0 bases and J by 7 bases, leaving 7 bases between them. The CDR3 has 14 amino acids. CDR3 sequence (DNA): TGTGCCACCAGCAGAGATTCGGGAAATTCACCCCTCCACTTT. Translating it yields CATSRDSGNSPLHF.

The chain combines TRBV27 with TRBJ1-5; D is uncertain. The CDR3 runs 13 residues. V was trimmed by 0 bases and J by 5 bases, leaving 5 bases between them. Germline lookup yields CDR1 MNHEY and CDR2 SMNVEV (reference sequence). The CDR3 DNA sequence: TGTGCCAGCAGTTTATCGTGGCATCAGCCCCAGCATTTT. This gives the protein CASSLSWHQPQHF.

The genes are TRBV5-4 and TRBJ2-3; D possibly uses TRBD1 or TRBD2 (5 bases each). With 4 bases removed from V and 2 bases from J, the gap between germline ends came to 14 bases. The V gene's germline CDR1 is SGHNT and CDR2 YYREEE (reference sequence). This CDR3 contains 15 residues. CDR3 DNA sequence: TGTGCCAGCAGCACCGGGACCACCATCACAGATACGCAGTATTTT. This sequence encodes CASSTGTTITDTQYF. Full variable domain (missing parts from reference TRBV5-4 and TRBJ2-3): ETGVTQSPTHLIKTRGQQVTLRCSSQSGHNTVSWYQQALGQGPQFIFQYYREEENGRGNFPPRFSGLQFPNYSSELNVNALELDDSALYLCASSTGTTITDTQYFGPGTRLTVL.

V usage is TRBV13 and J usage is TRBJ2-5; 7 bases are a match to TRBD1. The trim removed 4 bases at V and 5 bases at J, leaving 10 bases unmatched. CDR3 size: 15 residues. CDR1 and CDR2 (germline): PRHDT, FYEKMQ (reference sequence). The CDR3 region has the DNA TGTGCCAGCAGCTCACAGGGGTGGACGGTGGAGACCCAGTACTTC. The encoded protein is CASSSQGWTVETQYF. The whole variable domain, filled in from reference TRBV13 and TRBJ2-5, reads AAGVIQSPRHLIKEKRETATLKCYPIPRHDTVYWYQQGPGQDPQFLISFYEKMQSDKGSIPDRFSAQQFSDYHSELNMSSLELGDSALYFCASSSQGWTVETQYFGPGTRLLVL.

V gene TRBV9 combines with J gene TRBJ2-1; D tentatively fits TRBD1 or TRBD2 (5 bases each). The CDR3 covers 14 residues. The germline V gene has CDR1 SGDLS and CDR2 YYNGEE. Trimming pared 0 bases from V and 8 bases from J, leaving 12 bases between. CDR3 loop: CASSVDRLEDEQFF. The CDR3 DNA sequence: TGTGCCAGCAGCGTAGACAGGTTGGAGGATGAGCAGTTCTTC.

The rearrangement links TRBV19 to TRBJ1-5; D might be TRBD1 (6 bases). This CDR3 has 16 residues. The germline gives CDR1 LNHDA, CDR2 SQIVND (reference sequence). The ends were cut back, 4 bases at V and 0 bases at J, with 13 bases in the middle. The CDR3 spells CASSRGQFYSNQPQHF. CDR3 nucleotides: TGTGCCAGTAGTAGAGGACAGTTTTATAGCAATCAGCCCCAGCATTTT. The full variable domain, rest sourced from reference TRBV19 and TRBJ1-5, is DGGITQSPKYLFRKEGQNVTLSCEQNLNHDAMYWYRQDPGQGLRLIYYSQIVNDFQKGDIAEGYSVSREKKESFPLTVTSAQKNPTAFYLCASSRGQFYSNQPQHFGDGTRLSIL.

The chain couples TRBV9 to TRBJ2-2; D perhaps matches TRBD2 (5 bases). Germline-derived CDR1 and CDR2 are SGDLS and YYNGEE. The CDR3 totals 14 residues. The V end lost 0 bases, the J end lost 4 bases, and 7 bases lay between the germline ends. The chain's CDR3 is CASSVVEGTGELFF. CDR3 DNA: TGTGCCAGCAGCGTAGTCGAGGGCACCGGGGAGCTGTTTTTT. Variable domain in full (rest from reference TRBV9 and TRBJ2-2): DSGVTQTPKHLITATGQRVTLRCSPRSGDLSVYWYQQSLDQGLQFLIQYYNGEERAKGNILERFSAQQFPDLHSELNLSSLELGDSALYFCASSVVEGTGELFFGEGSRLTVL.

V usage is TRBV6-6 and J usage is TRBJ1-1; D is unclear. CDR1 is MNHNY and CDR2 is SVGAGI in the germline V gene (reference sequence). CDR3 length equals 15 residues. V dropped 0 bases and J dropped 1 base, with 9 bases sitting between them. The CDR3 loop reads CASSYSTGSNTEAFF. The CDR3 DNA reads TGTGCCAGCAGTTACTCGACGGGCTCGAACACTGAAGCTTTCTTT.

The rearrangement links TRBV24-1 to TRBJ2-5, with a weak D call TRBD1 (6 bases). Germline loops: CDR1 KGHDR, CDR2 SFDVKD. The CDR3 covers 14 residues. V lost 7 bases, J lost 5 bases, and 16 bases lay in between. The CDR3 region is CATSGQRFDETQYF. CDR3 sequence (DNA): TGTGCCACCAGCGGACAGCGATTTGATGAGACCCAGTACTTC.

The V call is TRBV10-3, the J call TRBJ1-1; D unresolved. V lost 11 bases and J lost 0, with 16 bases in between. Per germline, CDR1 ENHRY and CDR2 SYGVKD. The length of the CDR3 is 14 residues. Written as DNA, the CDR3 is TGTGCCCTGAGGGATGGAGGGATGAACACTGAAGCTTTCTTT. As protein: CALRDGGMNTEAFF.

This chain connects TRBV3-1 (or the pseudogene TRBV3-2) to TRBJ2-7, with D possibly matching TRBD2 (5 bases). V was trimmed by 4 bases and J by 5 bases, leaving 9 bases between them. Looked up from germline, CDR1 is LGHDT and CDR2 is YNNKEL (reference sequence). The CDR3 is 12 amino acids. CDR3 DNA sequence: TGTGCCAGCAGCCGGACTTATAACGAGCAGTACTTC. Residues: CASSRTYNEQYF.

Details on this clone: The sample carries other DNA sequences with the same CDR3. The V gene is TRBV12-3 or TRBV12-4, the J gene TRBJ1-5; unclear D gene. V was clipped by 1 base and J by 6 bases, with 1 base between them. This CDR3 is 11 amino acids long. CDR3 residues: CASSLGQPQHF. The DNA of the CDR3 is TGTGCCAGCAGTTTAGGTCAGCCCCAGCATTTT.

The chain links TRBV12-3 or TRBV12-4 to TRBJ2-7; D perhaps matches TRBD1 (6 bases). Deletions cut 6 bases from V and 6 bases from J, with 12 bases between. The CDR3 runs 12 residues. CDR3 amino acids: CASSRGRAEQYF. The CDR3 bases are TGTGCCAGCAGCAGGGGTCGAGCCGAGCAGTACTTC.

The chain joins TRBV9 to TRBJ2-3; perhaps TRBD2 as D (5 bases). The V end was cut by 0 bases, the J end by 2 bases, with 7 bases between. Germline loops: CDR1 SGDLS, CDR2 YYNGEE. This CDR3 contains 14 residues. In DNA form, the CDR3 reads TGTGCCAGCAGCGTAGTCGGGAACACAGATACGCAGTATTTT. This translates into CASSVVGNTDTQYF. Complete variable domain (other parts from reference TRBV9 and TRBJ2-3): DSGVTQTPKHLITATGQRVTLRCSPRSGDLSVYWYQQSLDQGLQFLIQYYNGEERAKGNILERFSAQQFPDLHSELNLSSLELGDSALYFCASSVVGNTDTQYFGPGTRLTVL.

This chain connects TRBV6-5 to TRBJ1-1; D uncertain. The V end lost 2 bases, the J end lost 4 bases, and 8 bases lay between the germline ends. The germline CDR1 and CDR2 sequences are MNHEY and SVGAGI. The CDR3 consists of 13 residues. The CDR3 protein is CASSYEFSTEAFF. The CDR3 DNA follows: TGTGCCAGCAGTTACGAGTTTTCCACTGAAGCTTTCTTT.

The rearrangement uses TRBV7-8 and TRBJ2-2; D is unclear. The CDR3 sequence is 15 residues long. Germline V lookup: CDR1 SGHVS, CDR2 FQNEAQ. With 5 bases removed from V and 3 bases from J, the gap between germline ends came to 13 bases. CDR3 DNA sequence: TGTGCCAGCAGCGTAGTATACGACCACACCGGGGAGCTGTTTTTT. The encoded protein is CASSVVYDHTGELFF.

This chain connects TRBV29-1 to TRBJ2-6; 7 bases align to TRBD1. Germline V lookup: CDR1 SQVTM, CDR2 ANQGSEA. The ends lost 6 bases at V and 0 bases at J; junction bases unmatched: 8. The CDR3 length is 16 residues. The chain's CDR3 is CSVPDRALSGANVLTF. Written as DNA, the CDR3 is TGCAGCGTCCCTGACAGGGCGCTCTCTGGGGCCAACGTCCTGACTTTC.

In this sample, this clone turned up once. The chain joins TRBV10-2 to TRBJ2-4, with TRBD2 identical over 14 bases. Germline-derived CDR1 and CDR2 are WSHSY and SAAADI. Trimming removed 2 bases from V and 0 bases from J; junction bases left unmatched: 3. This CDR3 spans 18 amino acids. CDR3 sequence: CASSEGLAGGLAKNIQYF. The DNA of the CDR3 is TGCGCCAGCAGTGAGGGACTAGCGGGGGGACTAGCCAAAAACATTCAGTACTTC.

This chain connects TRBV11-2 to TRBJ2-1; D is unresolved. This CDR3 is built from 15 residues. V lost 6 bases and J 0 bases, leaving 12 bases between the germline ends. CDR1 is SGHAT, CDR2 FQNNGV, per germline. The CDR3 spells CASSLKLGSYNEQFF. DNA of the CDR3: TGTGCCAGCAGTCTCAAGCTGGGCTCCTACAATGAGCAGTTCTTC.

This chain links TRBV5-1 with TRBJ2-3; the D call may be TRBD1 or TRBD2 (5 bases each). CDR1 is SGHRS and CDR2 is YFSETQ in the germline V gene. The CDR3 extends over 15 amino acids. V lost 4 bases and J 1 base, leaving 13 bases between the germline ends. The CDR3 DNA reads TGCGCCAGCAGCCTCGGGGACCGGGGCACAGATACGCAGTATTTT. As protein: CASSLGDRGTDTQYF.

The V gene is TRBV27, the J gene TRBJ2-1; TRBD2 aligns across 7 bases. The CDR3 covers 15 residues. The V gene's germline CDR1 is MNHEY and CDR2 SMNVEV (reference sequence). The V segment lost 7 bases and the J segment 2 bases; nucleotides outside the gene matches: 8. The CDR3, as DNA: TGTGCCAGCACCAAGGGACTACCCGCCTACAATGAGCAGTTCTTC. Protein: CASTKGLPAYNEQFF.

For the CDR3, the DNA is TGTGCCAGCAGCTACGGTAGCGGGTACTCCTACAATGAGCAGTTCTTC. Protein product: CASSYGSGYSYNEQFF. This chain joins TRBV5-6 and TRBJ2-1; 7 nucleotides match TRBD2. The germline V gene has CDR1 SGHDT and CDR2 YYEEEE. V shed 3 bases and J 0 bases; nucleotides not matched to a gene: 6. CDR3 length: 16 residues.

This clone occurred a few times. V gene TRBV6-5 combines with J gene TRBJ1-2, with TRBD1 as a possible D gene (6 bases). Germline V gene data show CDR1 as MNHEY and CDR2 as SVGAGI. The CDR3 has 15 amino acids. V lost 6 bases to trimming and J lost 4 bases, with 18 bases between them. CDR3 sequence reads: CASSRSPWGAYGYTF. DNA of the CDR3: TGTGCCAGCAGCCGTTCCCCTTGGGGGGCCTATGGCTACACCTTC.

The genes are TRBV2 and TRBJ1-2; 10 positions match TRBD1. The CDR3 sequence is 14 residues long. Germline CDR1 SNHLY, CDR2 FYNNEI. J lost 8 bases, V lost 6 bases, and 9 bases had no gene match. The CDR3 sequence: CASRRDRGERGYTF. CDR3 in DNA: TGTGCCAGCAGGAGGGACAGGGGAGAACGCGGCTACACCTTC.

CDR3 sequence (DNA): TGTGCCAGCAGCTTAGTAAAGGGGGAGCTGTTTTTT. This gives the protein CASSLVKGELFF. This chain joins TRBV11-2 and TRBJ2-2; the D is unclear. The CDR3 loop spans 12 amino acids. Trimming shortened V by 1 base and J by 8 bases, and 5 bases separated the two germline ends. Germline assignment: CDR1 SGHAT and CDR2 FQNNGV.